These 6 T cell receptor beta chains were sequenced from one sample in a study of cytomegalovirus exposure and HLA in healthy donors. The PCR contained 60 Vbeta and 13 Jbeta primers. Sequenced by immunoSEQ multiplex PCR; TCRdb stores in-frame clones only, minus some. Counted here are some 150,000 clones, around four fifths occurring once; the ten biggest clones make up 3.4%. Input material: PBMCs. The receptor set was obtained from a male donor in good health and CMV-seronegative.

The chain employs TRBV7-6 and TRBJ2-1; the match to TRBD1 covers 9 bases. The CDR3 sequence is 15 residues long. The junction had 9 bases not matched to a gene; V was cut back by 5 bases and J by 7 bases. Germline lookup yields CDR1 SGHVS and CDR2 FNYEAQ. The CDR3 DNA is TGTGCCAGCAGCCCAGAAACCGGGACAGGGAATGAGCAGTTCTTC. Translating it yields CASSPETGTGNEQFF.

This chain uses TRBV28 with TRBJ2-7, with 11 bases fitting TRBD2. This CDR3 has 15 residues. Germline lookup yields CDR1 MDHEN and CDR2 SYDVKM. With 5 bases clipped from V and 3 bases from J, the junction kept 6 bases outside the gene matches. The CDR3 region has the DNA TGTGCCAGCAGTGTTACTAGCGGGAGTATCTACGAGCAGTACTTC. It translates to CASSVTSGSIYEQYF.

Points on this clone: One end of the junction varies from germline; a read error may be responsible. V and J are TRBV7-9 and TRBJ2-5; tentatively, D is TRBD2 (5 bases). Germline assignment: CDR1 SEHNR and CDR2 FQNEAQ (reference sequence). The CDR3 is made up of 14 amino acids. Here the CDR3 reads CSSSLPGGQETQYF. The CDR3 DNA reads as TGTTCCAGCAGCTTACCAGGAGGCCAAGAGACCCAGTACTTC.

The chain couples TRBV7-9 to TRBJ2-5, with 9 bases fitting TRBD2. The CDR3 has 15 amino acids. V was pared by 5 bases and J by 4 bases, with 8 bases of the junction left unmatched. From germline, CDR1 is SEHNR and CDR2 FQNEAQ (reference sequence). The DNA for the CDR3 is TGTGCCAGCAGCCTATGGTCTAGCGGGACAGAGACCCAGTACTTC. It is translated as CASSLWSSGTETQYF.

The chain carries TRBV19 and TRBJ1-5; TRBD1 might be the D (5 bases). From germline, CDR1 is LNHDA and CDR2 SQIVND (reference sequence). V was shortened by 5 bases and J by 2 bases, with 10 bases between the two germline ends. The CDR3 totals 14 residues. DNA of the CDR3: TGTGCCAGTAGTCGGGGGATTCGCAATCAGCCCCAGCATTTT. It is translated as CASSRGIRNQPQHF.

This chain connects TRBV5-6 to TRBJ2-1; 8 bases are a match to TRBD2. The V gene end was trimmed by 4 bases and the J gene end by 4 bases; junction bases not matched to a gene: 10. The CDR3 consists of 16 residues. Germline-derived CDR1 and CDR2 are SGHDT and YYEEEE. CDR3 coding DNA: TGTGCCAGCAGCCCCGCGGGGACTAGAATGTACAATGAGCAGTTCTTC. This sequence encodes CASSPAGTRMYNEQFF.